This T cell receptor beta chain originates from a study of vaccination effects on CD4 cells after COVID-19 (dated by TCRdb to between 2022 and 2023). Regarding the complete study: In the ViraFEST assay, PBMC were stimulated with viral peptide pools, and antigen-specific CD4+ T cell clonotypes were then identified by expansion using TCR sequencing. Participants received two doses of either the BNT162b2 or the mRNA-1273 mRNA SARS-CoV-2 vaccine. A total of 10 COVID-19 convalescent patients and a handful of SARS-CoV-2-naive healthy vaccine recipients were included in the full study. Each well held two million PBMC cultured in IMDM containing approximately 5.3% human AB serum, about 10 IU/ml IL-2 and gentamicin, along with around 9.4 ug/ml peptides. The study compared SARS-CoV-2 spike-specific CD4+ TCR repertoires before and after mRNA vaccination in COVID-19 convalescent patients and infection-naive vaccine recipients. In the study, cultures from other donors were sequenced using the Oncomine TCR Beta short-read assay on an Illumina iSeq 100. Study-wide conclusions, independent of this receptor: Clones induced by infection and clones induced by vaccination both contracted markedly at late timepoints after vaccination, which fits with T cell responses waning over time. In healthy vaccine recipients, vaccine-induced clones were almost all SARS-CoV-2 mono-reactive, with only 1 of 255 cross-reactive with common cold coronaviruses. The study was limited by a small number of convalescent patients and lacked early post-infection timepoints.

Library construction relied on the immunoSEQ multiplex PCR assay. DNA from the CD4+ T cells that had been cultured and isolated underwent TCR beta CDR3 sequencing. Concerning the study's data processing: Non-productive TCR sequences were removed and reads were trimmed to the CDR3 region, keeping CDR3s of at least 7 amino acids. Antigen-specific clonotypes were identified using the MANAFEST web app by comparison of expansion in peptide wells against reference cultures. To be called positive, a clone needed expansion at FDR<0.05 compared with the reference and with all other wells, an odds ratio greater than 5, and a frequency greater than 0.1% in two replicate wells. A clonotype was called cross-reactive if it was significantly expanded both in SARS-CoV-2 spike wells and in at least one common cold coronavirus spike condition. CDR3 similarity was assessed by Levenshtein distance using the stringdist R package, and unrooted trees were constructed with ape in R 3.6.1. TCRdb re-hosts the immuneACCESS table, in-frame sequences only. Its copies lack some clones; in the studies checked, an unresolved V gene accounts for under half of them, and the cause for the rest is not known. Clonal size and the V and J genes are those of that table, whereas D and trimming came from the DNA. The sample table contains 50,000 to 60,000 clones; only one count was recorded for approximately 80% of them. Together, the top ten hold approximately 3% of the sample.

For CDR1 and CDR2, the germline V gene lists SGDLS and YYNGEE. Reading from cysteine to phenylalanine, the CDR3 counts 16 amino acids. The DNA shown is the 48-base CDR3, in frame from base 1. V is pared back by 2 bases and J by 1 base, with 12 bases lying between the germline termini. A word on this clone: Its binding antigen is unknown. No base-level quality is on record; no much larger clone is a single base apart.

After 10 to 11 days of culture, CD4+ T cells were isolated with the EasySep CD4+ T cell isolation kit. None of the healthy vaccine recipients had a prior SARS-CoV-2 infection, which was confirmed by nucleocapsid antibody tests that came back negative both before and after vaccination. On days 3 and 7, half of the culture medium was replaced with fresh IL-2-containing medium. Unless otherwise noted, each peptide stimulation condition was cultured in triplicate wells. PBMC were separated from whole blood using Ficoll-Paque Plus gradient centrifugation and were then either cryopreserved at -140C or used fresh. The QIAamp micro DNA kit was used to extract genomic DNA from the cultured CD4+ T cells.

The sequencing here drew on CD4+ T cells from PBMCs cultured without peptide, taken before COVID-19 vaccination. This TCR came from a human donor who received a COVID-19 vaccine. In this chain, TRBV9 is recombined with TRBJ2-2; confidence is insufficient to name the D gene. The sequence in DNA is TGTGCCAGCAGCGTCCTGTCAGTGGGGAACACCGGGGAGCTGTTTTTT. The translation is CASSVLSVGNTGELFF. Joined to the reference TRBV9 and TRBJ2-2 proteins, this CDR3 gives the full variable domain: DSGVTQTPKHLITATGQRVTLRCSPRSGDLSVYWYQQSLDQGLQFLIQYYNGEERAKGNILERFSAQQFPDLHSELNLSSLELGDSALYFCASSVLSVGNTGELFFGEGSRLTVL.